These 30 T cell receptor beta chains share one sample of origin, sequenced in a study of T-cell memory formation after mild COVID-19. TCRdb processed the 5' RACE reads anew with MiXCR; each CDR3 protein has one entry. This sample has 350,000 to 500,000 distinct CDR3 sequences, with approximately 19% found just once. Sequencing was performed on PBMCs or a T cell subset sorted from them (not recorded which). These receptors originate from a man younger than 30 who had mild COVID-19 (a few samples of this study predate the infection). Cell type and time point are not known.

This clonotype came up many times. The CDR3 sequence is CASSLTGPNYEQYF. CDR3 coding DNA: TGCGCCAGCAGCCTGACAGGCCCCAACTACGAGCAGTACTTC. The chain joins TRBV5-1 to TRBJ2-7; tentatively, D is TRBD1 (6 bases). This CDR3 has 14 residues. The germline V gene has CDR1 SGHRS and CDR2 YFSETQ. V lost 4 bases to trimming and J lost 3 bases, with 14 bases between them.

V is TRBV12-3 or TRBV12-4 and J is TRBJ1-2; TRBD1 agrees at 7 bases. The junction had 13 bases not matched to a gene; V was cut back by 7 bases and J by 5 bases. This CDR3 comprises 15 residues. CDR3 in DNA: TGTGCCAGCATTACCGGGACAGTAACACCTTATGGCTACACCTTC. It encodes CASITGTVTPYGYTF.

The V and J genes are TRBV4-2 and TRBJ1-2; no clear D gene. V was shortened by 0 bases and J by 8 bases, with 10 bases between the two germline ends. This CDR3 has 13 amino acids. The V gene's germline CDR1 is LGHNA and CDR2 YNFKEQ. The CDR3 nucleotides are TGTGCCAGCAGCCAAGAAGAAACGGTGGGCTACACCTTC. Translated: CASSQEETVGYTF.

This clonotype was found a few times. The chain couples TRBV7-2 to TRBJ1-2, with TRBD1 matching 9 bases. The V segment lost 5 bases and the J segment 7 bases; nucleotides outside the gene matches: 11. This CDR3 comprises 15 residues. Germline V lookup: CDR1 SGHTA, CDR2 FQGNSA. CDR3 sequence: CASSVQGALVVGYTF. The DNA of the CDR3 is TGTGCCAGCAGCGTACAGGGGGCGCTTGTAGTTGGCTACACCTTC. The full variable domain, with the rest looked up from reference TRBV7-2 and TRBJ1-2, is GAGVSQSPSNKVTEKGKDVELRCDPISGHTALYWYRQSLGQGLEFLIYFQGNSAPDKSGLPSDRFSAERTGGSVSTLTIQRTQQEDSAVYLCASSVQGALVVGYTFGSGTRLTVV.

The chain carries TRBV7-8 and TRBJ2-1; maybe TRBD1 (6 bases). CDR3 length: 13 residues. Germline V gives CDR1 SGHVS, CDR2 FQNEAQ. Between the trimmed V and J ends, which lost 5 bases and 4 bases, there was a span of 9 bases. The CDR3 nucleotides are TGTGCCAGCAGCAGAAGGGGGTACAATGAGCAGTTCTTC. Residues: CASSRRGYNEQFF.

This chain connects TRBV9 to TRBJ1-5, with no clear D. Deletions cut 0 bases from V and 7 bases from J, with 14 bases between. Germline CDR1 SGDLS, CDR2 YYNGEE. The CDR3 contains 15 residues. The DNA for the CDR3 is TGTGCCAGCAGCGTAGCTCCGGGGATAGAACAGCCCCAGCATTTT. This codes for CASSVAPGIEQPQHF.

The chain is built from TRBV7-9 and TRBJ2-7, with TRBD1 identical over 10 bases. This CDR3 is 15 amino acids long. V dropped 4 bases and J dropped 4; count of bases not matched to a gene: 7. The germline gives CDR1 SEHNR, CDR2 FQNEAQ (reference sequence). CDR3 sequence reads: CASSSPGQGLYEQYV. Written as DNA, the CDR3 is TGTGCCAGCAGCTCTCCGGGACAGGGGCTTTACGAGCAGTACGTC.

Many counts were recorded for this clonotype. The V gene is TRBV20-1, the J gene TRBJ2-1; D perhaps matches TRBD2 (5 bases). The length of the CDR3 is 13 residues. Germline V gives CDR1 DFQATT, CDR2 SNEGSKA (reference sequence). V was cut by 5 bases and J by 8 bases, with 16 bases left in between. CDR3 DNA sequence: TGCAGTGCTCCGGACTCAAGAGAGGATGAGCAGTTCTTC. It yields the protein CSAPDSREDEQFF.

This clonotype appeared a few times. The rearrangement links TRBV10-3 to TRBJ2-2; D gene ambiguous. V was shortened by 1 base and J by 6 bases, with 9 bases between the two germline ends. CDR1 is ENHRY and CDR2 is SYGVKD in the germline V gene. The CDR3 totals 14 residues. The CDR3 spells CAISELGAAGELFF. The CDR3, as DNA: TGTGCCATCAGTGAGTTGGGTGCGGCCGGGGAGCTGTTTTTT.

Ten or more counts support this clonotype. The chain employs TRBV29-1 and TRBJ1-5, with TRBD1 matching 8 bases. The V gene end was trimmed by 1 base and the J gene end by 6 bases; junction bases not matched to a gene: 2. The CDR3 loop spans 13 amino acids. CDR1 is SQVTM and CDR2 is ANQGSEA in the germline V gene. The CDR3 is CSVEAGGGQPQHF. CDR3 in DNA: TGCAGCGTTGAAGCAGGGGGCGGTCAGCCCCAGCATTTT.

This clonotype turned up a few times. The gene calls are TRBV12-3 or TRBV12-4 and TRBJ1-2; weak D call: TRBD1 (5 bases). V was clipped by 5 bases and J by 8 bases, with 18 bases between them. The CDR3 has 14 amino acids. The CDR3: CASSRTGPGRGYTF. The CDR3, as DNA: TGTGCCAGCAGTCGTACAGGTCCGGGTCGGGGCTACACCTTC.

This chain joins TRBV5-4 and TRBJ1-1, with D perhaps TRBD1 (6 bases). Trimming stripped 0 bases from V and 5 bases from J, with 17 bases between. The germline V gene has CDR1 SGHNT and CDR2 YYREEE (reference sequence). This CDR3 is built from 16 residues. The CDR3 DNA reads as TGTGCCAGCAGCTTGGGAGGGGGACATAAAGGGACTGAAGCTTTCTTT. Its translation is CASSLGGGHKGTEAFF. The full variable domain, with the rest looked up from reference TRBV5-4 and TRBJ1-1, is ETGVTQSPTHLIKTRGQQVTLRCSSQSGHNTVSWYQQALGQGPQFIFQYYREEENGRGNFPPRFSGLQFPNYSSELNVNALELDDSALYLCASSLGGGHKGTEAFFGQGTRLTVV.

This clonotype appeared a few times. This rearrangement joins TRBV7-9 to TRBJ1-2; 8 nucleotides agree with TRBD1. The trim removed 5 bases at V and 4 bases at J, leaving 6 bases unmatched. CDR1 is SEHNR, CDR2 FQNEAQ, per germline (reference sequence). The CDR3 has 14 amino acids. The CDR3 coding sequence is TGTGCCAGCAGCATGACAGGGGAGGGCTATGGCTACACCTTC. Its translation: CASSMTGEGYGYTF. The variable domain in full, with the rest retrieved from reference TRBV7-9 and TRBJ1-2, is DTGVSQNPRHKITKRGQNVTFRCDPISEHNRLYWYRQTLGQGPEFLTYFQNEAQLEKSRLLSDRFSAERPKGSFSTLEIQRTEQGDSAMYLCASSMTGEGYGYTFGSGTRLTVV.

The genes are TRBV5-5 and TRBJ2-5, with 9 bases that match TRBD1. The germline gives CDR1 SGHKS, CDR2 YYEKEE (reference sequence). The CDR3 length is 15 residues. Trimming took 3 bases from V and 6 from J; bases not matched to a gene: 9. This CDR3 is CASSSSRDRVQTQYF. DNA of the CDR3: TGTGCCAGCAGCTCGTCCCGGGACAGGGTACAGACCCAGTACTTC. Full variable domain (rest looked up from reference TRBV5-5 and TRBJ2-5): DAGVTQSPTHLIKTRGQQVTLRCSPISGHKSVSWYQQVLGQGPQFIFQYYEKEERGRGNFPDRFSARQFPNYSSELNVNALLLGDSALYLCASSSSRDRVQTQYFGPGTRLLVL.

The chain joins TRBV9 to TRBJ2-7; TRBD1 aligns across 8 bases. The length of the CDR3 is 16 residues. V dropped 2 bases and J dropped 6; count of bases not matched to a gene: 13. Germline V CDR1 and CDR2: SGDLS, YYNGEE. The DNA of the CDR3 is TGTGCCAGCAGCGTGGGAGGAGGACAGGGCTTAGGCGAGCAGTACTTC. This codes for CASSVGGGQGLGEQYF.

V is TRBV7-9 and J is TRBJ1-3; unclear D gene. Germline values: CDR1 SEHNR, CDR2 FQNEAQ (reference sequence). CDR3 length: 14 amino acids. The V gene lost 2 bases and the J gene lost 7 bases, with 12 bases spanning the gap. The CDR3 region has the DNA TGTGCCAGCAGCTTAATCACCGTCCCGAACACCATATATTTT. As protein: CASSLITVPNTIYF.

CDR3 residues: CASSLETGRETQYF. CDR3 in DNA: TGTGCCAGCAGCTTGGAGACAGGGCGGGAGACCCAGTACTTC. The chain recombines TRBV5-4 with TRBJ2-5; 7 nucleotides match TRBD1. V trimming: 0 bases; J trimming: 5 bases; junction bases outside the gene matches: 4. CDR1 is SGHNT, CDR2 YYREEE, per germline (reference sequence). The CDR3 sequence is 14 residues long.

The rearrangement uses TRBV7-9 and TRBJ1-1, with D maybe TRBD1 (5 bases). The CDR3 runs 12 residues. CDR1 is SEHNR, CDR2 FQNEAQ, per germline (reference sequence). V dropped 1 base and J dropped 6 bases, with 6 bases sitting between them. The CDR3 DNA reads as TGTGCCAGCAGCTTAGGACAGCCTGAAGCTTTCTTT. This encodes CASSLGQPEAFF.

This clonotype has just a few counts. The chain couples TRBV5-1 to TRBJ2-2; weak D call: TRBD2 (6 bases). The length of the CDR3 is 16 residues. Germline V gene sequence: CDR1 SGHRS, CDR2 YFSETQ. Deletions cut 1 base from V and 6 bases from J, with 16 bases between. The CDR3 nucleotides are TGCGCCAGCAGCTTGTCGACCCCGGGGGTTTCCGGGGAGCTGTTTTTT. Its translation: CASSLSTPGVSGELFF.

This chain connects TRBV29-1 to TRBJ1-1; D not certain. CDR3 length: 16 residues. Germline assignment: CDR1 SQVTM and CDR2 ANQGSEA. With 4 bases removed from V and 1 base from J, the gap between germline ends came to 19 bases. CDR3 sequence reads: CSVATSIWLGNTEAFF. DNA for the CDR3: TGCAGCGTTGCAACTTCCATTTGGTTGGGGAACACTGAAGCTTTCTTT.

The genes are TRBV7-2 and TRBJ2-1; TRBD1 matches 7 bases. Unmatched junction bases numbered 3, after V lost 5 bases and J lost 5 bases. CDR1 and CDR2 from the germline V gene are SGHTA and FQGNSA. The CDR3 covers 13 residues. The CDR3 sequence is CASSRGQHNEQFF. As DNA, the CDR3 is TGTGCCAGCAGCAGGGGACAGCACAATGAGCAGTTCTTC.

This clonotype has a handful of counts. J is TRBJ2-1 and V is TRBV20-1, with D tentatively TRBD2 (6 bases). V lost 5 bases and J lost 2, with 16 bases in between. Germline V gives CDR1 DFQATT, CDR2 SNEGSKA (reference sequence). This CDR3 is 15 amino acids long. The CDR3 nucleotides are TGCAGTGCTCCGACGGGGGACTGGACCTACAATGAGCAGTTCTTC. Its translation is CSAPTGDWTYNEQFF.

This clonotype was seen once. V and J are TRBV10-3 and TRBJ2-2, with D tentatively TRBD2 (6 bases). V lost 7 bases and J 6 bases, leaving 15 bases between the germline ends. The CDR3 sequence is 14 residues long. Germline lookup yields CDR1 ENHRY and CDR2 SYGVKD. CDR3 sequence reads: CAITRQWGAGELFF. The CDR3 DNA sequence: TGTGCCATCACCCGGCAGTGGGGGGCCGGGGAGCTGTTTTTT.

This clonotype occurred a few times. The V call is TRBV7-2, the J call TRBJ2-3, with D possibly being TRBD2 (7 bases). The V end was cut by 5 bases, the J end by 4 bases, with 16 bases between. Germline-derived CDR1 and CDR2 are SGHTA and FQGNSA. There are 15 residues in the CDR3. The CDR3 protein is CASSQGLAEADTQYF. Written as DNA, the CDR3 is TGTGCCAGCAGCCAGGGGCTAGCGGAGGCAGATACGCAGTATTTT.

The sample holds a few counts of this clonotype. V and J are TRBV28 and TRBJ1-4; D perhaps matches TRBD1 (5 bases). V was clipped by 5 bases and J by 8 bases, with 12 bases between them. The germline V gene encodes CDR1 MDHEN and CDR2 SYDVKM. This CDR3 region has 13 residues. The CDR3 sequence: CASSGGVDEKLFF. The CDR3 DNA reads TGTGCCAGCAGTGGAGGGGTAGACGAAAAACTGTTTTTT.

The chain joins TRBV7-2 to TRBJ2-4; 8 nucleotides agree with TRBD1. There are 14 residues in the CDR3. CDR1 and CDR2 from the germline V gene are SGHTA and FQGNSA. Trimming took 6 bases from V and 5 from J; bases not matched to a gene: 6. In DNA form, the CDR3 reads TGTGCCAGCAGACCGGACAGGGACCAAAACATTCAGTACTTC. Protein sequence: CASRPDRDQNIQYF. Full variable domain (missing parts from reference TRBV7-2 and TRBJ2-4): GAGVSQSPSNKVTEKGKDVELRCDPISGHTALYWYRQSLGQGLEFLIYFQGNSAPDKSGLPSDRFSAERTGGSVSTLTIQRTQQEDSAVYLCASRPDRDQNIQYFGAGTRLSVL.

This chain joins TRBV20-1 and TRBJ2-3; 9 positions match TRBD2. The CDR3 covers 15 residues. Germline CDR1 and CDR2: DFQATT and SNEGSKA (reference sequence). The V and J ends lost 3 bases and 3 bases, in that order; junction bases with no gene match: 7. CDR3 in DNA: TGCAGTGCTAGTTCTCTAGCGGGGAAGACAGATACGCAGTATTTT. It encodes CSASSLAGKTDTQYF.

The DNA of the CDR3 is TGTGCCAGCAGCTTAGGGACAGAGCAGTTCTTC. Protein product: CASSLGTEQFF. J is TRBJ2-1 and V is TRBV5-5; possibly TRBD1 for D (6 bases). The germline V and J ends were trimmed by 2 bases and 10 bases, with 7 bases remaining between them. This CDR3 contains 11 residues. Germline values: CDR1 SGHKS, CDR2 YYEKEE (reference sequence).

The chain uses TRBV20-1 and TRBJ2-3, with 10 bases identical to TRBD2. V shed 3 bases, J shed 4 bases, and the junction held 4 bases outside the gene matches. CDR3 size: 14 residues. Germline CDR1 reads DFQATT; CDR2 reads SNEGSKA (reference sequence). The CDR3 protein is CSASVAGGPDTQYF. CDR3 in DNA: TGCAGTGCTAGCGTAGCGGGGGGTCCAGATACGCAGTATTTT.

This clonotype showed up just a few times. The chain combines TRBV3-1 with TRBJ2-2; either TRBD1 or TRBD2 may supply D (7 bases each). Germline lookup yields CDR1 LGHDT and CDR2 YNNKEL (reference sequence). The CDR3 contains 17 residues. Trimming took 1 base from V and 3 from J, leaving 15 bases between them. The CDR3 DNA reads as TGTGCCAGCAGCCAAGGACAGGGAGGGACCTACACCGGGGAGCTGTTTTTT. Amino acid sequence: CASSQGQGGTYTGELFF. Together with reference TRBV3-1 and TRBJ2-2, the CDR3 gives the full variable domain: DTAVSQTPKYLVTQMGNDKSIKCEQNLGHDTMYWYKQDSKKFLKIMFSYNNKELIINETVPNRFSPKSPDKAHLNLHINSLELGDSAVYFCASSQGQGGTYTGELFFGEGSRLTVL.